The rows below give T cell receptor beta chains drawn from one sample of a study of blood T cell repertoires in COVID-19. Produced via immunoSEQ multiplex PCR; TCRdb's table is partial and in-frame only. This table holds about 300,000 clones, around 92% found once. Input material: peripheral blood. All receptors derive from a woman in her 30s with COVID-19, enrolled during active disease. Both conserved end residues are part of each CDR3. D genes are given only for firm matches. Size tells how often a clone was seen (once, few, many) or the class of an expanded clone, and some rows leave it out.

V gene	clone size	D gene	J gene	CDR3 protein	CDR3 DNA
TRBV7-9	NA	NA	TRBJ1-1	CASSPTPVGVFIEAFF	TGTGCCAGCAGCCCAACCCCGGTCGGGGTCTTTATTGAAGCTTTCTTT
TRBV27	NA	NA	TRBJ1-2	CASSLFQGNYGYTF	TGTGCCAGCAGTTTATTTCAGGGAAACTATGGCTACACCTTC
TRBV5-8	NA	NA	TRBJ1-5	CASTSERYQPQHF	TGTGCCAGCACTTCGGAGAGGTATCAGCCCCAGCATTTT
TRBV6-5	NA	NA	TRBJ1-4	CASRTGGREKKLFF	TGTGCCAGCAGAACGGGGGGTCGAGAGAAAAAACTGTTTTTT
TRBV21-1	NA	NA	TRBJ2-3	CASTIQRGPPGQITDTQYF	TGTGCCAGCACCATCCAAAGAGGCCCACCGGGACAAATCACAGATACGCAGTATTTT
TRBV28	NA	TRBD1	TRBJ2-3	CASSVDRASDTQYF	TGTGCCAGCAGCGTTGACAGGGCCTCAGATACGCAGTATTTT
TRBV7-2	NA	NA	TRBJ1-6	CASSLGRVVRNSPLHF	TGTGCCAGCAGCTTAGGCAGGGTAGTGAGGAATTCACCCCTCCACTTT
TRBV4-1	NA	NA	TRBJ2-5	CASSQGPDLGGSGTQYF	TGCGCCAGCAGCCAAGGGCCAGACCTAGGAGGTTCGGGGACCCAGTACTTC
TRBV2	once	TRBD1	TRBJ1-4	CASSERQTGYEKLFF	TGTGCCAGCAGTGAACGCCAGACAGGGTATGAAAAACTGTTTTTT
TRBV5-6	NA	NA	TRBJ1-2	CASSRLVMGADYGYTF	TGTGCCAGCAGCCGACTTGTAATGGGGGCAGACTATGGCTACACCTTC
TRBV4-3	NA	NA	TRBJ1-1	CASSQATNRDWTEAFF	TGCGCCAGCAGCCAAGCCACAAACAGGGATTGGACTGAAGCTTTCTTT
TRBV19	NA	TRBD1	TRBJ1-1	CASSVGPDRVAEAFF	TGTGCCAGTAGTGTCGGGCCTGACAGGGTGGCTGAAGCTTTCTTT
TRBV7-9	NA	NA	TRBJ2-3	CASSLRGSNRADTQYF	TGTGCCAGCAGCTTACGCGGCTCGAACAGGGCAGATACGCAGTATTTT
TRBV6-2/TRBV6-3	NA	NA	TRBJ2-3	CASSPPRGTDTQYF	TGTGCCAGCAGCCCACCGAGGGGCACAGATACGCAGTATTTT
TRBV15	NA	NA	TRBJ2-3	CATSREESTDTQYF	TGTGCCACCAGCAGAGAGGAGAGCACAGATACGCAGTATTTT
TRBV6-2/TRBV6-3	NA	NA	TRBJ1-1	CASSYLGGIAEAFF	TGTGCCAGCAGTTACTTGGGAGGGATCGCTGAAGCTTTCTTT
TRBV27	NA	NA	TRBJ2-1	CASSLSLGYNEQFF	TGTGCCAGCAGTTTATCCCTAGGATACAATGAGCAGTTCTTC
TRBV12-3/TRBV12-4	NA	NA	TRBJ1-3	CASSLGRVWGGVF	TGTGCCAGCAGTTTAGGAAGGGTGTGGGGAGGGGTTTTC
TRBV9	NA	TRBD2	TRBJ2-1	CASSVQLAGAQFF	TGTGCCAGCAGCGTCCAACTAGCGGGGGCGCAGTTCTTC
TRBV2	NA	NA	TRBJ1-5	CASKGNLNQPQHF	TGTGCCAGCAAGGGGAATCTCAATCAGCCCCAGCATTTT
TRBV18	NA	TRBD2	TRBJ2-7	CASSPGTSSYEQYF	TGTGCCAGCTCACCAGGGACTAGCTCCTACGAGCAGTACTTC
TRBV7-2	NA	NA	TRBJ2-7	CASSPARASPPYEQYF	TGTGCCAGCAGCCCAGCGAGGGCCTCTCCTCCCTACGAGCAGTACTTC